This TCR beta chain was sequenced in a study of T-cell reconstitution after alpha-beta-depleted transplantation in children. Study-wide results and limits: A year post-transplant, T-cell counts and diversity derived mostly from newly produced T cells. Reportedly, roughly two months post-transplant, alpha-beta T cells arose from several hundred expanded graft clones. Several patients had high TCRbeta diversity at day 60; it came from surviving recipient T cells and thymic progenitors.

With regard to this clonotype: No antigen is known for it.

It was with unique molecular identifiers that the TCRbeta library was prepared. TCRdb passed the PCR reads through MiXCR, listing each CDR3 protein once. The sample has about 980,000 distinct CDR3 sequences; 25% to 30% are singletons. V gave up 4 bases and J gave up 4 bases, with 11 bases separating them. The CDR3 is 14 amino acids. Germline CDR1 reads MGHRA; CDR2 reads YSYEKL. The V gene is TRBV4-1, the J gene TRBJ2-1, with D perhaps TRBD1 (5 bases). Sample: PBMCs, mostly from graft donor cells, taken 360 days after TCRalphabeta/CD19-depleted stem cell transplant. The sequence came from a boy under two years old who had a stem cell transplant for SCID, so the T cells may come from the graft donor. The CDR3 here is CASSPTTGYNEQFF. The CDR3 DNA follows: TGCGCCAGCAGCCCTACCACAGGTTACAATGAGCAGTTCTTC.